Given below is one T cell receptor (beta chain) in context. Its antigen remains unidentified. A deep-level run was used for the assay. Clones were read by immunoSEQ multiplex PCR, and TCRdb kept only the in-frame ones, dropping some. The profile covers around 2,000,000 clones, with about 95% appearing a single time and about 1.1% taken by the ten largest. It was CD45RO-negative cells, positively selected for CCR7, that made up naive CD8 cells, with terminally differentiated effector memory CD45RA+ cells excluded. Trimming stripped 3 bases from V and 0 bases from J, with 9 bases between. This CDR3 has 15 residues. Looked up from germline, CDR1 is SGDLS and CDR2 is YYNGEE. The data are from a study of shared clonotypes between healthy human individuals. Regarding the study as a whole: The sampled material consisted only of blood, and tissue repertoires are likely to differ.

This TCR derives from a man aged 18 to 30 in good health. The chain has TRBV9 and TRBJ1-4; D is ambiguous. Sequencing used naive CD8+ T cells sorted from blood. CDR3 amino acids: CASSASSTTNEKLFF. Here the CDR3 DNA reads TGTGCCAGCAGCGCCTCCAGTACAACTAATGAAAAACTGTTTTTT.